One TCR beta chain is described in this entry. The V segment lost 6 bases and the J segment 5 bases; nucleotides outside the gene matches: 8. Germline CDR1 and CDR2: DFQATT and SNEGSKA (reference sequence). The CDR3 is 14 amino acids. TCRdb re-derived calls from the 5' RACE reads in MiXCR, one entry per CDR3 protein. The sample yields 150,000 to 200,000 distinct CDR3 sequences, about 6.2% seen once. The sample belongs to a study of T cells after yellow fever vaccination. This material consisted of CD4+ T cells sorted from PBMCs, taken on the day of the first yellow fever vaccination. The sequence was obtained from a young man who received the YFV17D yellow fever vaccine. The rearrangement uses TRBV20-1 and TRBJ2-5, with 11 bases lining up with TRBD2. The CDR3 DNA reads TGCAGTGCCCCGACTAGCGGGGTATGGGAGACCCAGTACTTC. Protein: CSAPTSGVWETQYF.